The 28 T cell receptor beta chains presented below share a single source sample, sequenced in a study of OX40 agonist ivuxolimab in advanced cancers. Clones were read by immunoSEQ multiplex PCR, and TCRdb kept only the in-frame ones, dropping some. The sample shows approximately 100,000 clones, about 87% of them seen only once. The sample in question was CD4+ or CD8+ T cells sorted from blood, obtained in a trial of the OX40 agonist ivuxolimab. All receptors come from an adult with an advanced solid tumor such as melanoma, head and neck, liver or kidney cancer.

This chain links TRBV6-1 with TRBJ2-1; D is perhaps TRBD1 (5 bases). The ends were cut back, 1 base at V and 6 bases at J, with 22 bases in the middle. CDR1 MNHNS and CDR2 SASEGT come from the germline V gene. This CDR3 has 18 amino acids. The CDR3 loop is CASSEDWGDRGHINEQFF. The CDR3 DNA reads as TGTGCCAGCAGTGAAGATTGGGGCGACAGAGGCCACATCAATGAGCAGTTCTTC.

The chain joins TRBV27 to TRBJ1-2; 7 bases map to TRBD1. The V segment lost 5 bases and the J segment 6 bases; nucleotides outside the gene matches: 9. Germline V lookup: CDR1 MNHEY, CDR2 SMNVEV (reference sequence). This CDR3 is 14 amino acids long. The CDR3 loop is CASSRQGGPNGYTF. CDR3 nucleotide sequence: TGTGCCAGCAGTCGACAGGGTGGACCGAATGGCTACACCTTC.

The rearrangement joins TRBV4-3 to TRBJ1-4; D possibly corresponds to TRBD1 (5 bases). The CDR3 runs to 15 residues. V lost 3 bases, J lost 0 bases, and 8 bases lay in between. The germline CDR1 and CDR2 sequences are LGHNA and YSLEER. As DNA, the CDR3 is TGCGCCAGCAGCCAGGGACGGCCAACTAATGAAAAACTGTTTTTT. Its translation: CASSQGRPTNEKLFF.

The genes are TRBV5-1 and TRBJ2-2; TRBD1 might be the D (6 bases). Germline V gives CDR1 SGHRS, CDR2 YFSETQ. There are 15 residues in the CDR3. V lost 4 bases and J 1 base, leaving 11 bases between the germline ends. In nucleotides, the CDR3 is TGCGCCAGCAGCCGGGACATCAGGAACACCGGGGAGCTGTTTTTT. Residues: CASSRDIRNTGELFF. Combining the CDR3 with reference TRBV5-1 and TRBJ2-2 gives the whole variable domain KAGVTQTPRYLIKTRGQQVTLSCSPISGHRSVSWYQQTPGQGLQFLFEYFSETQRNKGNFPGRFSGRQFSNSRSEMNVSTLELGDSALYLCASSRDIRNTGELFFGEGSRLTVL.

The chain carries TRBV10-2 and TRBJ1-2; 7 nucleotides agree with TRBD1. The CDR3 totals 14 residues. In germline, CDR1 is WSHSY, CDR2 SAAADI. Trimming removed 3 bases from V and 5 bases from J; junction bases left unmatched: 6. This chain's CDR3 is CASSEGGGRYGYTF. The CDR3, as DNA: TGCGCCAGCAGTGAAGGAGGGGGCAGGTATGGCTACACCTTC.

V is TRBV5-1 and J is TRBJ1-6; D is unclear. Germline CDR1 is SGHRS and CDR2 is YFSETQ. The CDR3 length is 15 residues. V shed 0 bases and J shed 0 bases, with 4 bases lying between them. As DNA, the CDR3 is TGCGCCAGCAGCTTGGGGAGCTCCTATAATTCACCCCTCCACTTT. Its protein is CASSLGSSYNSPLHF.

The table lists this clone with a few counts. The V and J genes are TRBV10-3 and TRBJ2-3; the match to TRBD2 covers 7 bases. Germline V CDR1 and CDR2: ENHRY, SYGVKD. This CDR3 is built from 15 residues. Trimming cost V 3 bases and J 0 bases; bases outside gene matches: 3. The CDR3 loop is CAISDYSGSTDTQYF. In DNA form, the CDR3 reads TGTGCCATCAGTGATTATAGCGGGAGCACAGATACGCAGTATTTT.

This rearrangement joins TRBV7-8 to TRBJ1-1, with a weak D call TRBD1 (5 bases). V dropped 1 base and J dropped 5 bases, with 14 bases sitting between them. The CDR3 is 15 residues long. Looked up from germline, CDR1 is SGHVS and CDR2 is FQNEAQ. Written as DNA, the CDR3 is TGTGCCAGCAGCTTAGAGAGCAGGGTTTGGACTGAAGCTTTCTTT. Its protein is CASSLESRVWTEAFF.

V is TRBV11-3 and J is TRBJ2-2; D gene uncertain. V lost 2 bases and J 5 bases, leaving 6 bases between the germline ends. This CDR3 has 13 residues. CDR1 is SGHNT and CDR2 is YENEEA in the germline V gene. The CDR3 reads CASSLRATGELFF. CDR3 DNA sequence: TGTGCCAGCAGCTTAAGGGCTACCGGGGAGCTGTTTTTT.

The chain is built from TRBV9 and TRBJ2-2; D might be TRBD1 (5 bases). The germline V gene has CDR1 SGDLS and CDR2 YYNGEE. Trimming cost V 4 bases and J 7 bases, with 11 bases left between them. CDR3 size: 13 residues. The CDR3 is CASSPAGIGELFF. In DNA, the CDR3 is TGTGCCAGCAGCCCCGCAGGGATCGGGGAGCTGTTTTTT. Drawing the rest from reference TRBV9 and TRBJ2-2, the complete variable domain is DSGVTQTPKHLITATGQRVTLRCSPRSGDLSVYWYQQSLDQGLQFLIQYYNGEERAKGNILERFSAQQFPDLHSELNLSSLELGDSALYFCASSPAGIGELFFGEGSRLTVL.

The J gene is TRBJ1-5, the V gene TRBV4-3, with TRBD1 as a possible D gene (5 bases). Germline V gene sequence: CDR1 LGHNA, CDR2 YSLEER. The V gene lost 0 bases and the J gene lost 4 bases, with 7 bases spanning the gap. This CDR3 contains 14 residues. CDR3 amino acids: CASSQEDRNQPQHF. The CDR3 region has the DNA TGCGCCAGCAGCCAAGAAGACAGAAATCAGCCCCAGCATTTT.

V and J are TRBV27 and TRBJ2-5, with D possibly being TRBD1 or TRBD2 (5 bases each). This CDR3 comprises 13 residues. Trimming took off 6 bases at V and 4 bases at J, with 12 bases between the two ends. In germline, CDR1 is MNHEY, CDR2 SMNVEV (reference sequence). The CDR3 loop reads CASSGTEVETQYF. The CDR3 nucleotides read TGTGCCAGCAGCGGGACCGAAGTAGAGACCCAGTACTTC.

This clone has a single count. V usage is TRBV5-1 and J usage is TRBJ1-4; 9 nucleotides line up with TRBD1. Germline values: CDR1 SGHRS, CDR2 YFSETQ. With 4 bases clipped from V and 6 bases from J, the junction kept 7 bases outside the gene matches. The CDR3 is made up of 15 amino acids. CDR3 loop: CASSRTGGVDEKLFF. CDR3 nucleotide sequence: TGCGCCAGCAGCCGAACAGGGGGCGTAGATGAAAAACTGTTTTTT. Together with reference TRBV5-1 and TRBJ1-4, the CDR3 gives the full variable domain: KAGVTQTPRYLIKTRGQQVTLSCSPISGHRSVSWYQQTPGQGLQFLFEYFSETQRNKGNFPGRFSGRQFSNSRSEMNVSTLELGDSALYLCASSRTGGVDEKLFFGSGTQLSVL.

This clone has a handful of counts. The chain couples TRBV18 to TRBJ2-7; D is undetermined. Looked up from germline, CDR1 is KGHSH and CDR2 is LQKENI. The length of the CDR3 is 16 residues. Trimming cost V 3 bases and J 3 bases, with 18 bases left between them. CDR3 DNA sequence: TGTGCCAGCTCACCCCAGGACCTCAGCGCGAGCTACGAGCAGTACTTC. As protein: CASSPQDLSASYEQYF.

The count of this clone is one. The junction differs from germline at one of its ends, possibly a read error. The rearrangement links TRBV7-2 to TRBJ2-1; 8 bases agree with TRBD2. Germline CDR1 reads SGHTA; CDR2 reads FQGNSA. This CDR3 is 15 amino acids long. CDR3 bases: TGTGCCAGCAGATTAGGGCTAGCGGGCTACAATGAGCAGTTCTTC. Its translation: CASRLGLAGYNEQFF. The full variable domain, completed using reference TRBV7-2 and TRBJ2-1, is GAGVSQSPSNKVTEKGKDVELRCDPISGHTALYWYRQSLGQGLEFLIYFQGNSAPDKSGLPSDRFSAERTGGSVSTLTIQRTQQEDSAVYLCASRLGLAGYNEQFFGPGTRLTVL.

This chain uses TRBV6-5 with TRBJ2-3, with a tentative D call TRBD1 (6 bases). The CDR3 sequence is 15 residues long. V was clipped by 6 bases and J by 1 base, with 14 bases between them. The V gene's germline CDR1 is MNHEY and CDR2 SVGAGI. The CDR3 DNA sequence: TGTGCCAGCAGGCGAAACAGGGTCGGCACAGATACGCAGTATTTT. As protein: CASRRNRVGTDTQYF.

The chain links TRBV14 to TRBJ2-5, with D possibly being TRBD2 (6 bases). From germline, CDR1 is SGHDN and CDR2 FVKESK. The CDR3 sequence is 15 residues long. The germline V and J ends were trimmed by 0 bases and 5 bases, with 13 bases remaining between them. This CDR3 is CASSQDWRGRETQYF. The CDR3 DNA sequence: TGTGCCAGCAGCCAAGATTGGCGGGGAAGGGAGACCCAGTACTTC.

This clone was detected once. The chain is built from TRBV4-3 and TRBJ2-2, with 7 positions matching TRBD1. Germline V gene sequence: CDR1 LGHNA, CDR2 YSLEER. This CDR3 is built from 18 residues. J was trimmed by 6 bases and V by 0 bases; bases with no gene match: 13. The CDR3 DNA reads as TGCGCCAGCAGCCAAGATTTTGCGGGTCATCAGGGGGCCGGGGAGCTGTTTTTT. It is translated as CASSQDFAGHQGAGELFF.

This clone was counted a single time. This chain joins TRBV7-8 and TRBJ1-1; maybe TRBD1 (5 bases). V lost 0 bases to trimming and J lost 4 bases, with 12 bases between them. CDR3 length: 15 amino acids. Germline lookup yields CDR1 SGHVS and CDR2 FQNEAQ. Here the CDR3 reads CASSLAGWGSTEAFF. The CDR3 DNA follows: TGTGCCAGCAGCTTAGCGGGGTGGGGGAGCACTGAAGCTTTCTTT.

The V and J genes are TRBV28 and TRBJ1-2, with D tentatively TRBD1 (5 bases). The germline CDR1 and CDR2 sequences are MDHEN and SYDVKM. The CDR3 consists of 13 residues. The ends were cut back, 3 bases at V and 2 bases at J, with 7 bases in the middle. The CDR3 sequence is CASSLGRNYGYTF. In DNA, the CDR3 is TGTGCCAGCAGTTTGGGACGGAACTATGGCTACACCTTC.

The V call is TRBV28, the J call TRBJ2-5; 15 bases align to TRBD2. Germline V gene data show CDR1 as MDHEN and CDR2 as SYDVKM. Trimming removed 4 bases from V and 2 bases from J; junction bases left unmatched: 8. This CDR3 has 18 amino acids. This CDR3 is CASSSVGTSGGLQETQYF. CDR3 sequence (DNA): TGTGCCAGCAGTTCGGTAGGGACTAGCGGGGGGTTACAAGAGACCCAGTACTTC.

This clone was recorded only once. The CDR3 is CASSSPYEQYF. As DNA, the CDR3 is TGTGCCAGCAGTTCCCCCTACGAGCAGTACTTC. The chain links TRBV7-2 to TRBJ2-7; the D is unclear. Germline V gene data show CDR1 as SGHTA and CDR2 as FQGNSA. V lost 6 bases and J 2 bases, leaving 5 bases between the germline ends. This CDR3 comprises 11 residues.

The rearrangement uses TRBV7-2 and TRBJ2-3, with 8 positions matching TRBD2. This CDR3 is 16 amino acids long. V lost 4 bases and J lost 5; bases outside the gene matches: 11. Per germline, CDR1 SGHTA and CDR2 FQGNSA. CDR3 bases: TGTGCCAGCAGCTCCCATGGGTTGCGGGGGGAAGATACGCAGTATTTT. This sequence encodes CASSSHGLRGEDTQYF.

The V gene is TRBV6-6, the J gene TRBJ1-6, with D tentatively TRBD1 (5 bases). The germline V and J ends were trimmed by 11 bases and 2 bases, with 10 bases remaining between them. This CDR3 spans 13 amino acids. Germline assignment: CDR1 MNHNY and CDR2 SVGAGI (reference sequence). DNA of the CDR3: TGTGCCGGCGCGACAGCCTATAATTCACCCCTCCACTTT. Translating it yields CAGATAYNSPLHF.

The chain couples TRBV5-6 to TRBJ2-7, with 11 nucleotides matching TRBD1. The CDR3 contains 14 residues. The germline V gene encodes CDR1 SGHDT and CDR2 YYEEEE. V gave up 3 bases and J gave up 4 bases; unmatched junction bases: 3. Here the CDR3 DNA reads TGTGCCAGCAGCTGGGGACAGGGGGGGTACGAGCAGTACTTC. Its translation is CASSWGQGGYEQYF.

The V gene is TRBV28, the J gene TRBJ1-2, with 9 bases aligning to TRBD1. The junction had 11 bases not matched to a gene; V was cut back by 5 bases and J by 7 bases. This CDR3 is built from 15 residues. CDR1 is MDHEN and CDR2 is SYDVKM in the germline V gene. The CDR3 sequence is CASSVSGQGYFGYTF. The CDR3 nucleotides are TGTGCCAGCAGTGTAAGCGGACAGGGGTATTTTGGCTACACCTTC.

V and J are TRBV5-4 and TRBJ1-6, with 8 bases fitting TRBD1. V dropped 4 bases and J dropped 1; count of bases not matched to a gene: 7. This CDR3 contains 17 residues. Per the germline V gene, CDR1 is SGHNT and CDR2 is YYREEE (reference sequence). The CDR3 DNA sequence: TGTGCCAGCAGCCAAGGACAGGGAATTTCCTATAATTCACCCCTCCACTTT. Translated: CASSQGQGISYNSPLHF.

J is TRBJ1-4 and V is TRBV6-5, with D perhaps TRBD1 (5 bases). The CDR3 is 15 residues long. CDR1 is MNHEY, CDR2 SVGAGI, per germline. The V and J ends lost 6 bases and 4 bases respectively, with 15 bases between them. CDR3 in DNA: TGTGCCAGCAGACCAGAAAGGGGCTATAATGAAAAACTGTTTTTT. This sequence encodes CASRPERGYNEKLFF.